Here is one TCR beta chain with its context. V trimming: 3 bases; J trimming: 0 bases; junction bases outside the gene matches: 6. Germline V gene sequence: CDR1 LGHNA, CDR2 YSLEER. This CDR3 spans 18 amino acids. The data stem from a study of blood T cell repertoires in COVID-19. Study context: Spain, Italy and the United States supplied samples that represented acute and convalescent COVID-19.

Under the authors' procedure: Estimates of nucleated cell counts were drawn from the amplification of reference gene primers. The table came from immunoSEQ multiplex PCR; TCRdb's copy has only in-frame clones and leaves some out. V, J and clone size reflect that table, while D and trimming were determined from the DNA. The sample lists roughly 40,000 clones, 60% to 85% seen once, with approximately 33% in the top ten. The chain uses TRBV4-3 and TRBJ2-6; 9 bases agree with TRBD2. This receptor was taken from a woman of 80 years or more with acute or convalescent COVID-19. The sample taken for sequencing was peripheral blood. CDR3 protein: CASSQMVAGVSGANVLTF. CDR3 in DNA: TGCGCCAGCAGCCAGATGGTAGCGGGGGTCTCTGGGGCCAACGTCCTGACTTTC.